These 24 T cell receptor beta chains share one sample of origin, sequenced in a study of T cell responses to AZD1222 COVID-19 vaccine. Generated by immunoSEQ multiplex PCR, the TCRdb table keeps only in-frame clones and is missing some. The repertoire holds around 200,000 clones, with around 94% as singletons. The sequencing here drew on peripheral blood, taken 28 days after the second AZD1222 dose. These receptors were collected from an adult who received the AZD1222 COVID-19 vaccine.

The gene calls are TRBV9 and TRBJ2-1; D ambiguous. There are 15 residues in the CDR3. V was clipped by 3 bases and J by 7 bases, with 17 bases between them. Germline CDR1 is SGDLS and CDR2 is YYNGEE. Here the CDR3 reads CASSGHDTPRNEQFF. CDR3 in DNA: TGTGCCAGCAGCGGACACGATACCCCTAGGAATGAGCAGTTCTTC.

The gene calls are TRBV4-3 and TRBJ1-2; 7 bases match TRBD1. Germline-derived CDR1 and CDR2 are LGHNA and YSLEER. This CDR3 has 18 amino acids. J gave up 5 bases and V 0 bases, and 15 bases lay outside the gene matches. This chain's CDR3 is CASSQDSGRGAYIYGYTF. CDR3 coding DNA: TGCGCCAGCAGCCAAGATTCGGGCAGGGGGGCCTACATTTATGGCTACACCTTC.

The chain carries TRBV2 and TRBJ1-5; TRBD1 agrees at 8 bases. After removal of 4 bases from V and 4 bases from J, the junction contained 9 bases not matched to a gene. This CDR3 region has 16 residues. Germline V gene sequence: CDR1 SNHLY, CDR2 FYNNEI. Written as DNA, the CDR3 is TGTGCCAGCAGTGCTCCAGGGGGCCCGCGTAATCAGCCCCAGCATTTT. This codes for CASSAPGGPRNQPQHF.

J is TRBJ2-5 and V is TRBV6-6, with D possibly being TRBD1 (6 bases). Germline CDR1 and CDR2: MNHNY and SVGAGI (reference sequence). This CDR3 is 12 amino acids long. Trimming cost V 5 bases and J 5 bases, with 9 bases left between them. DNA of the CDR3: TGTGCCAGCAGTACAGGGCTCGAGACCCAGTACTTC. This codes for CASSTGLETQYF.

This clone was seen a single time. The chain employs TRBV16 and TRBJ1-3, with unresolved D. CDR1 KGHSY and CDR2 FQNENV come from the germline V gene. Trimming cost V 1 base and J 2 bases, with 15 bases left between them. The CDR3 consists of 17 residues. The CDR3 bases are TGTGCCAGCAGCCAATGGCAGGCTACGACGCCTGGAAACACCATATATTTT. This sequence encodes CASSQWQATTPGNTIYF.

This chain connects TRBV19 to TRBJ1-2; D uncertain. Germline V gene data show CDR1 as LNHDA and CDR2 as SQIVND (reference sequence). This CDR3 is 14 amino acids long. V was cut by 5 bases and J by 3 bases, with 13 bases left in between. The CDR3 loop is CASSAAWSDYGYTF. Here the CDR3 DNA reads TGTGCCAGTAGTGCCGCGTGGAGTGACTATGGCTACACCTTC.

This clone was detected only once. V gene TRBV6-5 combines with J gene TRBJ1-2, with TRBD1 matching 10 bases. V lost 0 bases and J lost 7; bases outside the gene matches: 5. This CDR3 contains 15 residues. CDR1 is MNHEY and CDR2 is SVGAGI in the germline V gene. CDR3 region: CASSYSGQGLGGYTF. DNA for the CDR3: TGTGCCAGCAGTTACTCGGGACAGGGGTTGGGTGGCTACACCTTC.

The genes are TRBV19 and TRBJ1-2; the match to TRBD1 covers 7 bases. With 5 bases clipped from V and 0 bases from J, the junction kept 6 bases outside the gene matches. In germline, CDR1 is LNHDA, CDR2 SQIVND (reference sequence). This CDR3 is 15 amino acids long. The CDR3 sequence is CASSPGTATNYGYTF. The CDR3 region has the DNA TGTGCCAGTAGTCCTGGGACAGCCACTAACTATGGCTACACCTTC.

The rearrangement uses TRBV27 and TRBJ1-5; D is uncertain. Trimming pared 0 bases from V and 0 bases from J, leaving 3 bases between. This CDR3 contains 14 residues. CDR1 and CDR2 (germline): MNHEY, SMNVEV (reference sequence). The CDR3 sequence is CASSLSDSNQPQHF. As DNA, the CDR3 is TGTGCCAGCAGTTTATCGGATAGCAATCAGCCCCAGCATTTT.

The chain has TRBV18 and TRBJ1-1; 10 bases agree with TRBD1. Germline CDR1 and CDR2: KGHSH and LQKENI. J lost 11 bases, V lost 2 bases, and 8 bases had no gene match. This CDR3 contains 14 residues. The CDR3 bases are TGTGCCAGCTCACCAGACAGGGGGCGAAGAGGCGCTTTCTTT. As protein: CASSPDRGRRGAFF.

The genes are TRBV7-2 and TRBJ1-4; possibly TRBD1 for D (6 bases). V lost 3 bases and J 4 bases, leaving 12 bases between the germline ends. CDR3 length: 15 amino acids. Per germline, CDR1 SGHTA and CDR2 FQGNSA. As DNA, the CDR3 is TGTGCCAGCAGCTTGGGGGGCAAGGGTAATGAAAAACTGTTTTTT. This translates into CASSLGGKGNEKLFF.

The chain employs TRBV2 and TRBJ2-5, with a weak D call TRBD2 (6 bases). The CDR3 has 16 amino acids. CDR1 is SNHLY, CDR2 FYNNEI, per germline. Trimming removed 7 bases from V and 0 bases from J, with 18 bases in between. The CDR3 DNA reads as TGTGCCAGCACCCTAGGGCGGGACTGGTACCAAGAGACCCAGTACTTC. Its protein is CASTLGRDWYQETQYF.

The CDR3, as DNA: TGTGCCAGTAGGGTCTATGAAAAACTGTTTTTT. Translated: CASRVYEKLFF. The chain carries TRBV19 and TRBJ1-4; D gene unclear. There are 11 residues in the CDR3. Germline assignment: CDR1 LNHDA and CDR2 SQIVND (reference sequence). The germline V and J ends were trimmed by 6 bases and 6 bases, with 5 bases remaining between them. The whole variable domain, remainder taken from reference TRBV19 and TRBJ1-4, is DGGITQSPKYLFRKEGQNVTLSCEQNLNHDAMYWYRQDPGQGLRLIYYSQIVNDFQKGDIAEGYSVSREKKESFPLTVTSAQKNPTAFYLCASRVYEKLFFGSGTQLSVL.

This clone appeared once. The V gene is TRBV7-9, the J gene TRBJ1-2, with D possibly being TRBD1 (6 bases). This CDR3 region has 14 residues. The V gene's germline CDR1 is SEHNR and CDR2 FQNEAQ (reference sequence). Trimming took 2 bases from V and 4 from J, leaving 11 bases between them. In DNA form, the CDR3 reads TGTGCCAGCAGCTTAAACAGGGTCGGCTATGGCTACACCTTC. Its translation is CASSLNRVGYGYTF.

This rearrangement joins TRBV3-1 (or the pseudogene TRBV3-2) to TRBJ1-5; no definite D call. This CDR3 comprises 12 residues. V gave up 3 bases and J gave up 5 bases, with 5 bases separating them. Germline V gene sequence: CDR1 LGHDT, CDR2 YNNKEL (reference sequence). The CDR3 region is CASSQLDQPQHF. CDR3 sequence (DNA): TGTGCCAGCAGCCAGCTGGATCAGCCCCAGCATTTT.

J is TRBJ1-4 and V is TRBV11-2; no definite D call. This CDR3 is built from 14 residues. CDR1 and CDR2 from the germline V gene are SGHAT and FQNNGV. Trimming pared 5 bases from V and 0 bases from J, leaving 7 bases between. DNA for the CDR3: TGTGCCAGCAGCCTCGGGACAACTAATGAAAAACTGTTTTTT. The encoded protein is CASSLGTTNEKLFF.

The rearrangement joins TRBV2 to TRBJ2-6; TRBD2 might be the D (5 bases). V was trimmed by 4 bases and J by 0 bases, leaving 19 bases between them. The CDR3 is 19 residues long. Germline V CDR1 and CDR2: SNHLY, FYNNEI. In nucleotides, the CDR3 is TGTGCCAGCAGTGTCGCGGGTACATGGATGGACTCTGGGGCCAACGTCCTGACTTTC. It encodes CASSVAGTWMDSGANVLTF.

The chain links TRBV3-1 (or the pseudogene TRBV3-2) to TRBJ2-7, with D hard to call. Germline-derived CDR1 and CDR2 are LGHDT and YNNKEL (reference sequence). The CDR3 is 12 residues long. Trimming removed 4 bases at V and 3 bases at J, with 7 bases between. The CDR3 coding sequence is TGTGCCAGCAGCCTTTCTAGCTACGAGCAGTACTTC. Protein sequence: CASSLSSYEQYF.

The chain joins TRBV7-2 to TRBJ2-1; 9 bases fit TRBD1. The CDR3 length is 15 residues. Unmatched junction bases numbered 2, after V lost 5 bases and J lost 0 bases. Germline CDR1 SGHTA, CDR2 FQGNSA. In DNA, the CDR3 is TGTGCCAGCAGCCCGACAGGGGGCTCCTACAATGAGCAGTTCTTC. As protein: CASSPTGGSYNEQFF.

The rearrangement links TRBV9 to TRBJ1-1; TRBD1 is a possible D gene (6 bases). V was trimmed by 4 bases and J by 9 bases, leaving 16 bases between them. Germline lookup yields CDR1 SGDLS and CDR2 YYNGEE. The CDR3 length is 13 residues. The chain's CDR3 is CASSSREGGQAFF. The CDR3 bases are TGTGCCAGCAGCTCTCGTGAAGGGGGGCAAGCTTTCTTT.

This chain connects TRBV4-3 to TRBJ2-5; D is possibly TRBD1 or TRBD2 (5 bases each). The germline gives CDR1 LGHNA, CDR2 YSLEER. V was clipped by 5 bases and J by 5 bases, with 15 bases between them. The CDR3 runs to 14 residues. The CDR3 reads CASSFLGEGETQYF. DNA for the CDR3: TGCGCCAGCAGCTTCTTGGGTGAGGGGGAGACCCAGTACTTC.

This chain joins TRBV3-1 (or the pseudogene TRBV3-2) and TRBJ1-6; no clear D gene. Trimming stripped 4 bases from V and 10 bases from J, with 11 bases between. The germline gives CDR1 LGHDT, CDR2 YNNKEL (reference sequence). The CDR3 covers 13 residues. This CDR3 reads CASSRSQSSPLHF. The CDR3 DNA follows: TGTGCCAGCAGCCGGAGTCAATCATCACCCCTCCACTTT.

The V call is TRBV4-1, the J call TRBJ1-2; D is undetermined. CDR1 and CDR2 (germline): MGHRA, YSYEKL. The V end lost 0 bases, the J end lost 4 bases, and 9 bases lay between the germline ends. The CDR3 runs to 14 residues. CDR3 in DNA: TGCGCCAGCAGCCAAGAGGCGGAAGGCTATGGCTACACCTTC. Translated, it gives CASSQEAEGYGYTF.

The J gene is TRBJ1-1, the V gene TRBV15; D uncertain. Germline CDR1 reads LNHNV; CDR2 reads YYDKDF (reference sequence). The CDR3 is 13 residues long. Trimming stripped 1 base from V and 3 bases from J, with 6 bases between. CDR3 residues: CATSRVRDTEAFF. CDR3 nucleotides: TGTGCCACCAGCAGAGTGCGGGACACTGAAGCTTTCTTT.